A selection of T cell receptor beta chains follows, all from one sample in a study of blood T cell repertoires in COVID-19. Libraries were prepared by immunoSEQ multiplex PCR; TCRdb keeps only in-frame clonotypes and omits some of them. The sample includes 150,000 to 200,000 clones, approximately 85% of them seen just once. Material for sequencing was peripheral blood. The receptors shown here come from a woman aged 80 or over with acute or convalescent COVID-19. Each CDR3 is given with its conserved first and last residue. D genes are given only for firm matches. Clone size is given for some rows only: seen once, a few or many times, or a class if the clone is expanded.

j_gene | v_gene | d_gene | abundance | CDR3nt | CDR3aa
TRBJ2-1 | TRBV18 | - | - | TGTGCCAGCTCACTCAAGGGGAATGAGCAGTTCTTC | CASSLKGNEQFF
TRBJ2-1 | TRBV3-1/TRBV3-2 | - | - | TGTGCCAGCAGCCAAGTCAGGGACAATGAGCAGTTCTTC | CASSQVRDNEQFF
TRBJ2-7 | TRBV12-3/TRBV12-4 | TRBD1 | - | TGTGCCAGCAATCGGGACAGGGGCTACGAGCAGTACTTC | CASNRDRGYEQYF
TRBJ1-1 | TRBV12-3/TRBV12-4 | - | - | TGTGCCAGCAGTCAATCCCACACTGAAGCTTTCTTT | CASSQSHTEAFF
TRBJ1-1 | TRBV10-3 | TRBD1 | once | TGTGCCATCAGTGAGCGACAGGGGAGGACTGAAGCTTTCTTT | CAISERQGRTEAFF
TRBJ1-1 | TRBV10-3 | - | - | TGTGCCATCAGTGAGGACTTACAGGGGAACACTGAAGCTTTCTTT | CAISEDLQGNTEAFF
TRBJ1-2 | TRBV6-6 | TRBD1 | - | TGTGCCACGTCAGGGGGCGGTCGCTATGGCTACACCTTC | CATSGGGRYGYTF
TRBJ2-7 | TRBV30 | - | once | TGTGCCTGGAGCTCTCGACGGGTTTACGAGCAGTACTTC | CAWSSRRVYEQYF
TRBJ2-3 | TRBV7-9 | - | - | TGTGCCAGCAGCCCGGAGCGGGTTCATTTAGGTACGCAGTATTTT | CASSPERVHLGTQYF
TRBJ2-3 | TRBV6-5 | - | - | TGTGCCAGCAGGGGGCCAGGGGCCCTTACGCAGTATTTT | CASRGPGALTQYF
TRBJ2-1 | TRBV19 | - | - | TGTGCCACCCAATTCGGGAGTAGCTCCTACAATGAGCAGTTCTTC | CATQFGSSSYNEQFF
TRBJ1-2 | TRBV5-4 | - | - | TGTGCCAGCAGCCCTCCCCGTGGGGGCTCAAACTATGGCTACACCTTC | CASSPPRGGSNYGYTF
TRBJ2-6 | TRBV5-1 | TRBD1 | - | TGCGCCAGCAGCTTCTCCGGGACAGCGTACTCTGGGGCCAACGTCCTGACTTTC | CASSFSGTAYSGANVLTF
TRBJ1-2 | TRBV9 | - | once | TGTGCCAGCAGCCTCGGGAGAGGTCTGGACTATGGCTACACCTTC | CASSLGRGLDYGYTF
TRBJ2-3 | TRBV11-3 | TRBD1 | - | TGTGCCAGCAGCTGGGACAGCTTTAGCACAGATACGCAGTATTTT | CASSWDSFSTDTQYF
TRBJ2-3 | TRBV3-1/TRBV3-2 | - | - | TGTGCCAGCAGCCAAAGGGGTAGCACAGATACGCAGTATTTT | CASSQRGSTDTQYF
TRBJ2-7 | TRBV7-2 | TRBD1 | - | TGTGCCAGCAGCATAACCGGGACAGGGGGCCACGAGCAGTACTTC | CASSITGTGGHEQYF
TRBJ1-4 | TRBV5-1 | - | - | TGCGCCAGCAGCTCGGGGTCGGGTAGAAATGAAAAACTGTTTTTT | CASSSGSGRNEKLFF
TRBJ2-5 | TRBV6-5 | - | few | TGTGCCAGCAGTTCACTGAGGGGGGGGCTCCAAGAGACCCAGTACTTC | CASSSLRGGLQETQYF
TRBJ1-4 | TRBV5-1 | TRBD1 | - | TGCGCCAGCAGCCGGGACAGTAGTGAAAAACTGTTTTTT | CASSRDSSEKLFF
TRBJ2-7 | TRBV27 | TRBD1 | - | TGTGCCAGCAGTGCACACCTCCGGGACAGCAACTACGAGCAGTACTTC | CASSAHLRDSNYEQYF
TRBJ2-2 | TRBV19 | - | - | TGTGCCAGTAGCATGGGGGCCAACCGAATACGAGGCGGGGAGCTGTTTTTT | CASSMGANRIRGGELFF
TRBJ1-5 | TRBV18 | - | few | TGTGCCAGCTCCGACGGGAATTGGCCCCAGCATTTT | CASSDGNWPQHF
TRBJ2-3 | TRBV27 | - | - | TGTGCCAGCAGTTTACTTGGCACAGATACGCAGTATTTT | CASSLLGTDTQYF
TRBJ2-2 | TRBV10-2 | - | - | TGCGCCAGCAGTGCCACACGTAACACCGGGGAGCTGTTTTTT | CASSATRNTGELFF
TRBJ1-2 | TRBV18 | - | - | TGTGCCAGCTCACCCCCCCGGACACTCTACTATGGCTACACCTTC | CASSPPRTLYYGYTF
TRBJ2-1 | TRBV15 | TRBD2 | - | TGTGCCACCAGCAGAGGGCGGGGGAGTTACGATGAGCAGTTCTTC | CATSRGRGSYDEQFF
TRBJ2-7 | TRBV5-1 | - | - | TGCGCCAGCAGCTTGGGTGGACAAGCCCGCGAGCAGTACTTC | CASSLGGQAREQYF
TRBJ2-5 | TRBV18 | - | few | TGTGCCAGCTCACCACGGGCAGGGGAGAGAGAGACCCAGTACTTC | CASSPRAGERETQYF
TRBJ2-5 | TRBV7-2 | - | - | TGTGCCAGCAGCTTAGATCCGGGGAGAGGGGAGACCCAGTACTTC | CASSLDPGRGETQYF
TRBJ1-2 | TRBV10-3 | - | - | TGTGCCATCAGTGATATGGACAGCGGCTATGGCTACACCTTC | CAISDMDSGYGYTF
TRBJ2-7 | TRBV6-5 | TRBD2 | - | TGTGCCGCGGGGGACTTTCCCTACGAGCAGTACTTC | CAAGDFPYEQYF
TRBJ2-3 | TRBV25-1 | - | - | TGTGCCAGCAGTGAATATTCCCTCACAGATACGCAGTATTTT | CASSEYSLTDTQYF
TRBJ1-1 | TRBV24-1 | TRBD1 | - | TGTGCCACCAGCCCGACAGGGGGCGGGTACACTGAAGCTTTCTTT | CATSPTGGGYTEAFF
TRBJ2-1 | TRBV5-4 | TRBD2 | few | TGTGCCAGCAGCTTAATAGCGGGCAATGAGCAGTTCTTC | CASSLIAGNEQFF
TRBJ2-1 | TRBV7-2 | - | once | TGTGCCAGCAGCTTCGGAGAGGCGGGTGAGCAGTTCTTC | CASSFGEAGEQFF
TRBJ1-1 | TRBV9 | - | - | TGTGCCAGCAGCCCCCGGCGGGAGAACACTGAAGCTTTCTTT | CASSPRRENTEAFF
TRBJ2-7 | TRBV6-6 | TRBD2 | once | TGTGCCAGCAGCCAGGGGCTAGCGGGACCCTACGAGCAGTACTTC | CASSQGLAGPYEQYF
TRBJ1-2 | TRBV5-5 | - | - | TGTGCCAGCAGCATCGACGGGGTCCATGGCTACACCTTC | CASSIDGVHGYTF
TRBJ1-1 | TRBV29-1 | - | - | TGCAGCGTTGAGGGGGGATTGGGCACTGAAGCTTTCTTT | CSVEGGLGTEAFF
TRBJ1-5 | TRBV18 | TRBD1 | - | TGTGCCAGCTCACCGACAGGGTTAGGTCAGCCCCAGCATTTT | CASSPTGLGQPQHF
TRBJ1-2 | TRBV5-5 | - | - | TGTGCCAGCAGCTTGGAATCGGAGAACTATGGCTACACCTTC | CASSLESENYGYTF
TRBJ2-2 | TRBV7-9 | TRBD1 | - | TGTGCCAGCAGCCGGACAGGGGGGACCGGGGAGCTGTTTTTT | CASSRTGGTGELFF
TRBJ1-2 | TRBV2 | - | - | TGTGCCAGCAGTCTCAGGGCCGCCGGTTATGGCTACACCTTC | CASSLRAAGYGYTF
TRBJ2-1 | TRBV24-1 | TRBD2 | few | TGTGCCACCAGTGAATCTAGCGGATTTAACAATGAGCAGTTCTTC | CATSESSGFNNEQFF
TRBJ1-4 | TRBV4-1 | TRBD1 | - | TGCGCCAGCAGCCAAGCTGACAGGGACGAAAAACTGTTTTTT | CASSQADRDEKLFF
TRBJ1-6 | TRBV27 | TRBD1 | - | TGTGCCAGCAGTTCCCTGGACAGGGGGCTTGGTTCACCCCTCCACTTT | CASSSLDRGLGSPLHF
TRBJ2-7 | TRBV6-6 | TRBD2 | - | TGTGCCAGCGTCCCTAGCGGGGGTTCCTACGAGCAGTACTTC | CASVPSGGSYEQYF
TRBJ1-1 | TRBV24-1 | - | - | TGTGCCACCAGGGGGGGTTTGGCCACTGAAGCTTTCTTT | CATRGGLATEAFF
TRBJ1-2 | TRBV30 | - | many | TGTGCCTGGAGTGGGGGGCAGTTCTATGGCTACACCTTC | CAWSGGQFYGYTF
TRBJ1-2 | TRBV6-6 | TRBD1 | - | TGTGCCAGCAGTCCGCGAATTAACAGGGGGCGCTCAAATGGCTACACCTTC | CASSPRINRGRSNGYTF